This T cell receptor beta chain came from a study of blood T cells in healthy people across ages. This clonotype occurred a few times. A sample-barcoded 5' primer and a J-beta primer mix were used in a second PCR of roughly 7 to 12 cycles. TCRdb called the 5' RACE reads again in MiXCR, with one record for every CDR3 protein. The sample contains roughly 1.7 million distinct CDR3 sequences, around 36% of which appear only once. The J segment lost 13 bases and the V segment lost 1 base, leaving 25 bases of the junction unmatched. The CDR3 consists of 19 residues. Germline V gene data show CDR1 as DFQATT and CDR2 as SNEGSKA (reference sequence). In each sample, at least 7 million PBMCs were isolated.

This receptor was obtained from a woman between 25 and 40 years old in good health. The gene calls are TRBV20-1 and TRBJ2-1; 10 nucleotides match TRBD2. The sample consisted of blood. The CDR3 spells CSARVGESGTVGLAGVQFF. CDR3 DNA: TGCAGTGCTAGAGTGGGGGAATCCGGGACCGTTGGGCTAGCGGGAGTACAGTTCTTC.